The present T cell receptor beta chain was sequenced within a study of blood T cell repertoires in COVID-19. About the research overall: Specimens from acute and convalescent COVID-19 originated in the United States, Italy and Spain. The cDNA or gDNA used as material had been derived from T cells, B-cell-depleted T cells, or PBMCs.

This CDR3 is 14 amino acids long. Trimming took 0 bases from V and 11 from J; bases not matched to a gene: 4. The V gene's germline CDR1 is MNHEY and CDR2 SVGAGI. In the original workflow: Counts of nucleated cells, estimated from reference gene primer amplification, were obtained. Clones were sequenced by immunoSEQ multiplex PCR, and TCRdb holds only the in-frame ones, with some missing. V and J calls and clone size come straight from that table; D and trimming were deduced from the DNA. The sample lists 80,000 to 100,000 clones; roughly nine tenths were seen once. The sequence was obtained from a man aged 55-75 years with acute or convalescent COVID-19. The V gene is TRBV6-5, the J gene TRBJ1-1; TRBD1 aligns across 12 bases. The sample was peripheral blood. CDR3 sequence: CASSYSGTGGSAFF. DNA for the CDR3: TGTGCCAGCAGTTACTCGGGGACAGGGGGCTCGGCTTTCTTT.